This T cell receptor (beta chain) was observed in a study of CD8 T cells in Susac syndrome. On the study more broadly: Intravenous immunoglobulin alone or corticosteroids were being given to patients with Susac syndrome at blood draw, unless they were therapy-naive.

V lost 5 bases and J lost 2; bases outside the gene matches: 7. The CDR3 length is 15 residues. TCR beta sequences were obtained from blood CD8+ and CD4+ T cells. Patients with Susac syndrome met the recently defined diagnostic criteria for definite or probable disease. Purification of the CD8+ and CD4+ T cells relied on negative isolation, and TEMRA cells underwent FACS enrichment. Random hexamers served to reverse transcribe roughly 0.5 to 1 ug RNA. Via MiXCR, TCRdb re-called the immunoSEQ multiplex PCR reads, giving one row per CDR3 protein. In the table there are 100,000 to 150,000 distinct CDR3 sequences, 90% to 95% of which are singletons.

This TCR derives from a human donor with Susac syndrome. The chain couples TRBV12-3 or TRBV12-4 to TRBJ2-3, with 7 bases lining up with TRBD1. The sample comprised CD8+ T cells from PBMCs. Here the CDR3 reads CASSRTGSHTDTQYF. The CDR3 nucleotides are TGTGCCAGCAGTCGGACAGGTAGTCACACAGATACGCAGTATTTT.